Described below is a single T cell receptor beta chain sequence and its context. Its target antigen remains unknown. Qualities for individual bases were not recorded, and no much larger clone is one base off. The collaborating institutions used their own protocols to collect whole blood in K2EDTA tubes. For TCRbeta analysis, collaborators shipped samples as frozen whole blood, isolated PBMCs, or DNA extracted from either of those sample types. These data originate in a study of blood T cell repertoires in COVID-19 (dated by TCRdb to the early 2020s). Turning to the overall study: Collaborator samples came from the United States, Italy and Spain and covered acute and convalescent phases of COVID-19. The prospective study material was composed of cDNA or gDNA derived from T cells, B-cell-depleted T cells, or PBMCs. Deeply sampled blood TCRbeta repertoires from subjects exposed to, actively infected with, or recovered from COVID-19 were included in the dataset. The repertoires were released in a freely available public database meant as a resource for research on the immune response to SARS-CoV-2. Samples came from the ongoing ImmuneRACE study (first 160 participants) plus 1,254 subjects from 6 global collaborators. The sample metadata nearly always contained a de-identified subject ID, COVID-19 status, age in years and sex. Where HLA class I and class II types were available, the types were taken from metadata supplied by the sample provider, not from assay-based typing.

What the authors observed across the whole study: Clinical and demographic metadata were provided uncurated, with the amount varying by source and participant.

The germline V gene yields SGHDT for CDR1 and YYEEEE for CDR2. V lost 4 bases and J lost 6 bases; the stretch between them is 25 bases long. From the cysteine up to the phenylalanine, the CDR3 has a length of 17 residues. Just the 51-base CDR3 DNA is kept, in frame starting at base 1. TCRbeta CDR3 regions were amplified from genomic DNA by means of the immunoSEQ Assay, a bias-controlled multiplex PCR. In the original analysis: Within the assay, amplification of reference gene primers was used to estimate how many nucleated cells each sample contained. To quantify the absolute abundance of each unique TCRbeta CDR3 rearrangement, sequence reads were collapsed and filtered. Productive Simpson clonality was computed per sample as the square root of Simpson's diversity index over productive rearrangements. As stored in TCRdb, this immuneACCESS dataset retains in-frame rearrangements with V and J assigned. A fraction of the clones does not appear; measured against another copy, unresolved V genes explain less than half of the discrepancy, and the remainder lacks a known reason. The D gene and trimming were derived from the DNA, and the V and J assignments and clone size from that table. This sample comprises about 34,000 clones, 60% to 80% of them detected only once. The top ten hold over 12% of the sample.

The chain is encoded by TRBV5-6 joined to TRBJ1-2, with TRBD1 perhaps the D gene, on 6 matching bases. Sequenced input: peripheral blood. This TCR was sampled from a man older than 75 with active or convalescent COVID-19. The CDR3 has the sequence CASSPPGGRLRLDGYTF. The bases read TGTGCCAGCAGCCCCCCCGGGGGGCGCTTGAGGTTGGATGGCTACACCTTC. With the rest looked up from the reference TRBV5-6 and TRBJ1-2 genes rather than sequenced, the full variable domain is DAGVTQSPTHLIKTRGQQVTLRCSPKSGHDTVSWYQQALGQGPQFIFQYYEEEERQRGNFPDRFSGHQFPNYSSELNVNALLLGDSALYLCASSPPGGRLRLDGYTFGSGTRLTVV.